These 16 T cell receptor beta chains were all obtained from the same sample, sequenced in a study of T-cell reconstitution after alpha-beta-depleted transplantation in children. It was with unique molecular identifiers that the TCRbeta library was prepared. TCRdb reanalysed the PCR reads using MiXCR and keeps one entry per CDR3 protein. The data contain 440,000 or so distinct CDR3 sequences, approximately 42% of them singletons. This material consisted of PBMCs, taken before TCRalphabeta/CD19-depleted stem cell transplant. The receptor source for this set is a girl aged 2 to 9 with aplastic anemia, due to receive a stem cell transplant.

This sequence joins TRBV9 and TRBJ2-1, with D possibly being TRBD1 (6 bases). The CDR3 has 15 amino acids. With 4 bases removed from V and 0 bases from J, the gap between germline ends came to 11 bases. Germline V gives CDR1 SGDLS, CDR2 YYNGEE. CDR3 in DNA: TGTGCCAGCAGCTGGGGACATTTCTCCTACAATGAGCAGTTCTTC. This translates into CASSWGHFSYNEQFF.

This clonotype was detected only a few times. CDR3 sequence reads: CSARVDRVGYEQYF. CDR3 in DNA: TGCAGTGCTAGAGTGGACAGGGTCGGATACGAGCAGTACTTC. The chain employs TRBV20-1 and TRBJ2-7; TRBD1 matches 8 bases. The CDR3 has 14 residues. The V segment lost 1 base and the J segment 4 bases; nucleotides outside the gene matches: 6. Germline CDR1 DFQATT, CDR2 SNEGSKA (reference sequence).

The rearrangement uses TRBV28 and TRBJ2-7; a possible D gene is TRBD2 (6 bases). CDR3 length: 15 amino acids. CDR1 and CDR2 (germline): MDHEN, SYDVKM. V dropped 5 bases and J dropped 2 bases, with 16 bases sitting between them. CDR3 sequence: CASSPYSGLPYEQYF. The CDR3, as DNA: TGTGCCAGCAGTCCCTATAGCGGACTCCCCTACGAGCAGTACTTC.

This clonotype was seen just once. The chain uses TRBV4-1 and TRBJ2-1; the D call may be TRBD1 or TRBD2 (6 bases each). V was clipped by 4 bases and J by 13 bases, with 17 bases between them. CDR1 and CDR2 from the germline V gene are MGHRA and YSYEKL. The CDR3 consists of 13 residues. The CDR3 bases are TGCGCCAGCAGCCCTCAAGGGGGGACTTTACAGTTCTTC. Its translation: CASSPQGGTLQFF.

J is TRBJ1-1 and V is TRBV20-1, with D unclear. Trimming shortened V by 6 bases and J by 1 base, and 12 bases separated the two germline ends. Germline V gene lookup returns CDR1 DFQATT and CDR2 SNEGSKA (reference sequence). There are 13 residues in the CDR3. The CDR3 sequence is CSAGATENTEAFF. CDR3 DNA sequence: TGCAGTGCCGGTGCAACAGAGAACACTGAAGCTTTCTTT.

The sample holds a few counts of this clonotype. The V gene is TRBV6-5, the J gene TRBJ1-1, with D hard to call. The ends were cut back, 5 bases at V and 11 bases at J, with 12 bases in the middle. Germline V gene sequence: CDR1 MNHEY, CDR2 SVGAGI. The CDR3 contains 11 residues. CDR3 amino acids: CASSQTGRAFF. The CDR3 bases are TGTGCCAGCAGTCAGACGGGGAGGGCTTTCTTT.

This clonotype was found many times. V and J are TRBV5-1 and TRBJ2-3; 12 bases are shared with TRBD2. Germline loops: CDR1 SGHRS, CDR2 YFSETQ. Losses at the gene ends were 4 bases for V and 0 bases for J; bases not matched to a gene: 3. There are 16 residues in the CDR3. CDR3 amino acids: CASSSGLAGSTDTQYF. Here the CDR3 DNA reads TGCGCCAGCAGCAGCGGACTAGCGGGAAGCACAGATACGCAGTATTTT. The full variable domain, with the rest looked up from reference TRBV5-1 and TRBJ2-3, is KAGVTQTPRYLIKTRGQQVTLSCSPISGHRSVSWYQQTPGQGLQFLFEYFSETQRNKGNFPGRFSGRQFSNSRSEMNVSTLELGDSALYLCASSSGLAGSTDTQYFGPGTRLTVL.

Concerning this clonotype: The junction differs from germline at one of its ends, possibly a read error. The CDR3: CVSSLTSPGTEAFF. Written as DNA, the CDR3 is TGTGTCAGCAGCTTAACAAGCCCTGGGACTGAAGCTTTCTTT. V is TRBV7-3 and J is TRBJ1-1; no firm D call. The CDR3 sequence is 14 residues long. The germline CDR1 and CDR2 sequences are SGHTA and FQGTGA.

The chain has TRBV30 and TRBJ2-1; 7 positions agree with TRBD2. V trimming: 3 bases; J trimming: 3 bases; junction bases outside the gene matches: 8. The germline gives CDR1 GTSNPN, CDR2 SVGIG (reference sequence). The CDR3 consists of 15 residues. The CDR3 region is CAWSAGLVIYNEQFF. CDR3 DNA sequence: TGTGCCTGGAGCGCCGGACTAGTTATCTACAATGAGCAGTTCTTC.

The chain employs TRBV6-4 and TRBJ2-1, with 7 bases aligning to TRBD2. Germline V gene sequence: CDR1 MRHNA, CDR2 SNTAGT. The V and J ends lost 4 bases and 3 bases, in that order; junction bases with no gene match: 6. The CDR3 spans 15 residues. The DNA of the CDR3 is TGTGCCAGCAGTGTGAGGTCTAGCGGCTACAATGAGCAGTTCTTC. It encodes CASSVRSSGYNEQFF.

The gene calls are TRBV3-1 and TRBJ1-4; D unresolved. Germline V lookup: CDR1 LGHDT, CDR2 YNNKEL (reference sequence). Trimming pared 0 bases from V and 8 bases from J, leaving 13 bases between. This CDR3 contains 15 residues. CDR3 nucleotide sequence: TGTGCCAGCAGCCAAGATGGGCAGCTTAGAGAAAAACTGTTTTTT. It is translated as CASSQDGQLREKLFF.

The chain employs TRBV24-1 and TRBJ2-3; D possibly corresponds to TRBD2 (5 bases). V lost 2 bases, J lost 6 bases, and 8 bases lay in between. The CDR3 runs 13 residues. The V gene's germline CDR1 is KGHDR and CDR2 SFDVKD. CDR3 coding DNA: TGTGCCACCAGTGATTGGCGGGTGGATACGCAGTATTTT. It yields the protein CATSDWRVDTQYF.

This clonotype turned up a few times. This sequence joins TRBV12-3 or TRBV12-4 and TRBJ2-2; 12 bases agree with TRBD2. The CDR3 runs to 15 residues. V was pared by 6 bases and J by 3 bases, with 2 bases of the junction left unmatched. The CDR3 region has the DNA TGTGCCAGCAGCCCTAGCGGGAGGGACACCGGGGAGCTGTTTTTT. Its translation is CASSPSGRDTGELFF.

This clonotype has just a few counts. The rearrangement links TRBV9 to TRBJ2-7; TRBD2 agrees at 8 bases. V was clipped by 2 bases and J by 3 bases; unmatched bases: 7. Germline CDR1 reads SGDLS; CDR2 reads YYNGEE. The CDR3 covers 15 residues. The CDR3 nucleotides are TGTGCCAGCAGCGTGGCGGGAGGCGACCTCTACGAGCAGTACTTC. Amino acids: CASSVAGGDLYEQYF.

The chain has TRBV20-1 and TRBJ2-6; D possibly corresponds to TRBD1 (6 bases). The V end was cut by 5 bases, the J end by 7 bases, with 18 bases between. This CDR3 is 15 amino acids long. Germline values: CDR1 DFQATT, CDR2 SNEGSKA (reference sequence). The CDR3 nucleotides read TGCAGTGCTGCTAGGGGACACGCAGGCGCCAACGTCCTGACTTTC. Protein: CSAARGHAGANVLTF.

DNA for the CDR3: TGTGCCAGCAGTCGGGGCCTACTAGCGGGGGACACAGATACGCAGTATTTT. Its protein is CASSRGLLAGDTDTQYF. The J gene is TRBJ2-3, the V gene TRBV2; TRBD2 matches at 11 bases. Germline V gene lookup returns CDR1 SNHLY and CDR2 FYNNEI. The CDR3 runs 17 residues. V lost 5 bases, J lost 2 bases, and 9 bases stayed unmatched.